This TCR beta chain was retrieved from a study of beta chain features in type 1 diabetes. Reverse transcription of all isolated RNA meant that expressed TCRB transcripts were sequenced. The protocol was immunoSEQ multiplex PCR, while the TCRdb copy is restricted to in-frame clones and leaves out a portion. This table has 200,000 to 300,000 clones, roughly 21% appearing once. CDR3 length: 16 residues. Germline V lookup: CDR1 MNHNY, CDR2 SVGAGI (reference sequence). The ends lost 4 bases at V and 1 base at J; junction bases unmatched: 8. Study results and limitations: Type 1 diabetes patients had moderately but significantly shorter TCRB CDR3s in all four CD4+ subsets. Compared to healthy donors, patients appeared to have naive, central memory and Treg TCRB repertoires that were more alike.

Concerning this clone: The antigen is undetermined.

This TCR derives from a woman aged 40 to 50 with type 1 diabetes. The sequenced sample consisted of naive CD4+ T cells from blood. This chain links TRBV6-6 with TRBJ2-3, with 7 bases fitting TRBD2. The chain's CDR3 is CASSFDSGPRTDTQYF. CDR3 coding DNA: TGTGCCAGCAGTTTCGATAGCGGGCCCCGCACAGATACGCAGTATTTT.